The count of the clone carrying this TCR beta chain is one. This sample stems from a study of T cell repertoires in cytomegalovirus infection. In TCRdb, the reads were re-called with MiXCR into one record per CDR3 protein. The sample lists a few hundred thousand distinct CDR3 sequences, about 25% seen once, with roughly an eighth in the top ten. Germline V gene lookup returns CDR1 DFQATT and CDR2 SNEGSKA (reference sequence). Trimming pared 3 bases from V and 4 bases from J, leaving 9 bases between. The CDR3 has 12 amino acids. The sequence was obtained from a human donor in good health (CMV status not recorded). Some clones in this sample may be carry-over from other donors' samples. The V gene is TRBV20-1, the J gene TRBJ1-2; D is unclear. The sample taken for sequencing was PBMCs. The CDR3 coding sequence is TGCAGTGCTAGCAACGATCTCTATGGCTACACCTTC. This encodes CSASNDLYGYTF.